These T cell receptor beta chains were read from a single sample in a study of T cells in localized non-small cell lung cancer. Here immunoSEQ multiplex PCR was the method, and the copy in TCRdb shows in-frame clones only, minus some. This sample carries around 50,000 clones, just over 85% of them seen once, and the ten largest clones take under 20%. The sequences come from peripheral blood, collected before any cancer treatment. These receptors were taken from a male donor at least 60 years old with stage III squamous cell lung carcinoma. CDR3s include the opening cysteine and the closing phenylalanine or tryptophan. A D gene is named only where the DNA matches it firmly. Only part of the rows carry a size: once, few, many, or a class if the clone is expanded.

V gene: TRBV7-6
clone size: .
D gene: .
J gene: TRBJ2-6
CDR3 DNA: TGTGCCAGCAGCTTAGAGATTACCTCTGGGGCCAACGTCCTGACTTTC
CDR3 protein: CASSLEITSGANVLTF

V gene: TRBV6-1
clone size: .
D gene: .
J gene: TRBJ1-1
CDR3 DNA: TGTGCCAGCAGCCGGGTCTTTGGGAACACTGAAGCTTTCTTT
CDR3 protein: CASSRVFGNTEAFF

V gene: TRBV6-1
clone size: .
D gene: .
J gene: TRBJ1-6
CDR3 DNA: TGTGCCAGCAGTGCCCGGACGGACTATAATTCACCCCTCCACTTT
CDR3 protein: CASSARTDYNSPLHF

V gene: TRBV19
clone size: .
D gene: .
J gene: TRBJ1-2
CDR3 DNA: TGTGCCAGTAGTATAGCGGCGGGGCTTCAACAGGGTGGCTACACCTTC
CDR3 protein: CASSIAAGLQQGGYTF

V gene: TRBV9
clone size: .
D gene: .
J gene: TRBJ2-1
CDR3 DNA: TGTGCCAGCAGCGAGCGGGCGCCGGGACACACTGAGCAGTTCTTC
CDR3 protein: CASSERAPGHTEQFF

V gene: TRBV21-1
clone size: .
D gene: .
J gene: TRBJ2-7
CDR3 DNA: TGTGCCAGCAGCGGAGGACTAGCCTTCCCCTCCTACGAGCAGTACTTC
CDR3 protein: CASSGGLAFPSYEQYF

V gene: TRBV29-1
clone size: once
D gene: .
J gene: TRBJ1-1
CDR3 DNA: TGCAGCGTTAGCGGGTCCTTGAACACTGAAGCTTTCTTT
CDR3 protein: CSVSGSLNTEAFF

V gene: TRBV6-5
clone size: .
D gene: TRBD1
J gene: TRBJ1-1
CDR3 DNA: TGTGCCAGCAGTTACGGGACAGGGGGACTGAACACTGAAGCTTTCTTT
CDR3 protein: CASSYGTGGLNTEAFF

V gene: TRBV28
clone size: .
D gene: .
J gene: TRBJ1-6
CDR3 DNA: TGTGCCAGCAGCCCAGGGACTTTGGATTCACCCCTCCACTTT
CDR3 protein: CASSPGTLDSPLHF

V gene: TRBV30
clone size: .
D gene: TRBD1
J gene: TRBJ2-7
CDR3 DNA: TGTGCCTGGAGAATTAATGGGGACAGGGCTAGGGAGCAGTACTTC
CDR3 protein: CAWRINGDRAREQYF

V gene: TRBV7-2
clone size: .
D gene: .
J gene: TRBJ2-5
CDR3 DNA: TGTGCCAGCACTAGGGACTCTCAAGAGACCCAGTACTTC
CDR3 protein: CASTRDSQETQYF

V gene: TRBV7-3
clone size: .
D gene: .
J gene: TRBJ2-1
CDR3 DNA: TGTGCCAGCAGCTTAACATCCTACAATGAGCAGTTCTTC
CDR3 protein: CASSLTSYNEQFF

V gene: TRBV19
clone size: .
D gene: .
J gene: TRBJ2-5
CDR3 DNA: TGTGCCAGTAGTATAGCCTGGACAAGCCAAGAGACCCAGTACTTC
CDR3 protein: CASSIAWTSQETQYF

V gene: TRBV27
clone size: .
D gene: .
J gene: TRBJ2-3
CDR3 DNA: TGTGCCAGCAGTTTATCGGGACGAAGCACAGATACGCAGTATTTT
CDR3 protein: CASSLSGRSTDTQYF

V gene: TRBV9
clone size: .
D gene: TRBD2
J gene: TRBJ2-3
CDR3 DNA: TGTGCCAGCAGCGCTGGGACTAGCGGGGCTTCAGATACGCAGTATTTT
CDR3 protein: CASSAGTSGASDTQYF

V gene: TRBV7-6
clone size: .
D gene: .
J gene: TRBJ1-1
CDR3 DNA: TGTGCCAGCAGCTCAGAGGGGGAAGCTTTCTTT
CDR3 protein: CASSSEGEAFF

V gene: TRBV7-9
clone size: .
D gene: TRBD1
J gene: TRBJ1-4
CDR3 DNA: TGTGCCAGCAGCGCCGGGACAGGGAGGGAAAAACTGTTTTTT
CDR3 protein: CASSAGTGREKLFF

V gene: TRBV7-3
clone size: .
D gene: .
J gene: TRBJ2-3
CDR3 DNA: TGTGCCAGCAGCTCAAATACAGATACGCAGTATTTT
CDR3 protein: CASSSNTDTQYF

V gene: TRBV15
clone size: once
D gene: .
J gene: TRBJ2-3
CDR3 DNA: TGTGCCACCAGCAGAGAAGCGCAAACGCAGTATTTT
CDR3 protein: CATSREAQTQYF

V gene: TRBV12-1
clone size: .
D gene: .
J gene: TRBJ2-3
CDR3 DNA: TGTGCCAGCAGCTTTTTGGGGCGCCCCTTCACAGATACGCAGTATTTT
CDR3 protein: CASSFLGRPFTDTQYF

V gene: TRBV5-5
clone size: .
D gene: TRBD1
J gene: TRBJ1-4
CDR3 DNA: TGTGCCAGCAGACAGGGGGCTGATGAAAAACTGTTTTTT
CDR3 protein: CASRQGADEKLFF

V gene: TRBV19
clone size: .
D gene: .
J gene: TRBJ2-2
CDR3 DNA: TGTGCCAGTAGTACGGGAGCATCCAGCACCGGGGAGCTGTTTTTT
CDR3 protein: CASSTGASSTGELFF

V gene: TRBV4-1
clone size: .
D gene: TRBD1
J gene: TRBJ1-5
CDR3 DNA: TGCGCCAGCAGTCCGGGGGGGACAGTTCGCAATCAGCCCCAGCATTTT
CDR3 protein: CASSPGGTVRNQPQHF

V gene: TRBV5-4
clone size: .
D gene: .
J gene: TRBJ2-3
CDR3 DNA: TGTGCCAGCAGCTTGGGCTATTACGCCGATACGCAGTATTTT
CDR3 protein: CASSLGYYADTQYF

V gene: TRBV6-5
clone size: .
D gene: .
J gene: TRBJ1-6
CDR3 DNA: TGTGCCAGCAGTTACTCGAGGCCCTCACCCCTCCACTTT
CDR3 protein: CASSYSRPSPLHF

V gene: TRBV18
clone size: .
D gene: .
J gene: TRBJ2-3
CDR3 DNA: TGTGCCAGCTCACCTTCGAGGGTTGTCACAGATACGCAGTATTTT
CDR3 protein: CASSPSRVVTDTQYF

V gene: TRBV11-3
clone size: .
D gene: .
J gene: TRBJ2-1
CDR3 DNA: TGTGCCAGCTCAAGGGGGGTATTGGGCAATGAGCAGTTCTTC
CDR3 protein: CASSRGVLGNEQFF

V gene: TRBV27
clone size: .
D gene: .
J gene: TRBJ2-3
CDR3 DNA: TGTGCCAGCAGTCCCGAACCCGTGACGGGCCTTACGCAGTATTTT
CDR3 protein: CASSPEPVTGLTQYF

V gene: TRBV11-2
clone size: once
D gene: .
J gene: TRBJ2-2
CDR3 DNA: TGTGCCAGCAGCCCTAACGCCAGGACGAACACCGGGGAGCTGTTTTTT
CDR3 protein: CASSPNARTNTGELFF

V gene: TRBV4-3
clone size: .
D gene: TRBD1
J gene: TRBJ1-2
CDR3 DNA: TGCGCCAGCAGCCAAGGACAGGGCGAGAAGTATGGCTACACCTTC
CDR3 protein: CASSQGQGEKYGYTF

V gene: TRBV23-1
clone size: .
D gene: .
J gene: TRBJ2-7
CDR3 DNA: TGCGCCAGCAGTCGACGGGAAGGCAGCAACTGCTTC
CDR3 protein: CASSRREGSNCF